These T cell receptor beta chains were read from a single sample in a study of blood T cell repertoires in COVID-19. Only in-frame clones appear in the TCRdb table, and some are missing; sequencing was by immunoSEQ multiplex PCR. The sample has 150,000 or so clones; 85% are singletons. The sequenced sample consisted of peripheral blood. The receptors were sampled from a human donor with acute or convalescent COVID-19. The donor label of this sample is uncertain. The CDR3 runs from the conserved cysteine through the conserved F or W. The D gene is left open where the match is weak. Only part of the rows carry a size: once, few, many, or a class if the clone is expanded.

d_call j_call clone_size v_call cdr3_length cdr3_aa cdr3_nt
NA TRBJ2-1 NA TRBV7-9 14 CASSLEPSGNEQFF TGTGCCAGCAGCTTAGAGCCTTCGGGCAATGAGCAGTTCTTC
TRBD1 TRBJ2-7 NA TRBV7-2 16 CASSSTGGRSSYEQYF TGTGCCAGCAGCTCCACAGGGGGCCGTAGCTCCTACGAGCAGTACTTC
TRBD1 TRBJ2-7 NA TRBV15 16 CATSRGGGQGFHEQYF TGTGCCACCAGCAGAGGGGGGGGACAGGGGTTTCACGAGCAGTACTTC
TRBD1 TRBJ2-2 NA TRBV7-8 14 CASHRGPNTGELFF TGTGCCAGCCACAGGGGGCCGAACACCGGGGAGCTGTTTTTT
TRBD2 TRBJ2-1 NA TRBV9 15 CASSVTSGMRNEQFF TGTGCCAGCAGCGTGACTAGCGGTATGAGAAATGAGCAGTTCTTC
NA TRBJ1-1 NA TRBV5-6 12 CASSAIDTEAFF TGTGCCAGCAGCGCGATTGACACTGAAGCTTTCTTT
TRBD1 TRBJ1-6 NA TRBV19 15 CASRTPGQNNSPLHF TGTGCCAGTAGAACGCCGGGACAGAACAATTCACCCCTCCACTTT
NA TRBJ1-5 NA TRBV5-1 15 CASSGGGGANQPQHF TGCGCCAGCAGCGGCGGTGGTGGGGCCAATCAGCCCCAGCATTTT
NA TRBJ2-3 NA TRBV12-3/TRBV12-4 11 CASSLTDTQYF TGTGCCAGCAGTCTCACAGATACGCAGTATTTT
NA TRBJ1-5 NA TRBV12-5 14 CASGGANSNQPQHF TGTGCTAGTGGGGGGGCTAATAGCAATCAGCCCCAGCATTTT
TRBD1 TRBJ1-5 NA TRBV4-2 16 CASSQILAGGNQPQHF TGTGCCAGCAGCCAAATTCTCGCAGGGGGTAATCAGCCCCAGCATTTT
NA TRBJ2-3 NA TRBV2 15 CASRGRDSITDTQYF TGTGCCAGCAGGGGCCGGGACTCAATCACAGATACGCAGTATTTT
NA TRBJ1-2 NA TRBV4-1 15 CASSQGGQGGYGYTF TGCGCCAGCAGCCAAGGGGGGCAGGGCGGCTACGGCTACACCTTC
NA TRBJ2-2 NA TRBV11-2 14 CASSLEVGQTELFF TGTGCCAGCAGCTTAGAGGTGGGGCAGACGGAGCTGTTTTTT
NA TRBJ2-3 NA TRBV5-1 13 CASRGASTDTQYF TGCGCCAGCAGGGGGGCTAGCACAGATACGCAGTATTTT
NA TRBJ1-2 NA TRBV4-1 16 CASSQDVRRGYYGYTF TGCGCCAGCAGCCAAGATGTAAGGCGGGGATACTATGGCTACACCTTC
TRBD2 TRBJ2-5 once TRBV4-1 18 CARSHGGGGGAYQETQYF TGCGCCCGCAGCCACGGGGGGGGAGGGGGGGCGTACCAAGAGACCCAGTACTTC
NA TRBJ1-4 NA TRBV15 15 CATSRAGGSSEKLFF TGTGCCACCAGCAGAGCGGGGGGCTCAAGTGAAAAACTGTTTTTT